The 19 T cell receptor beta chains presented below share a single source sample, sequenced in a study of OX40 agonist ivuxolimab in advanced cancers. Profiling relied on immunoSEQ multiplex PCR, and the TCRdb table lists in-frame clones only, not all of them. The sample lists about 79,000 clones, 90% occurring once. Sequencing was performed on CD4+ or CD8+ T cells sorted from blood, taken in a trial of the OX40 agonist ivuxolimab. The receptors stem from an adult with an advanced solid tumor such as melanoma, head and neck, liver or kidney cancer.

This chain uses TRBV5-1 with TRBJ1-6; possibly TRBD1 for D (6 bases). Germline-derived CDR1 and CDR2 are SGHRS and YFSETQ. V lost 5 bases and J lost 7, with 16 bases in between. CDR3 size: 15 residues. The CDR3 protein is CASRLDLTGNSPLHF. CDR3 DNA sequence: TGCGCCAGCAGATTAGACCTAACAGGGAATTCACCCCTCCACTTT.

The chain couples TRBV7-6 to TRBJ1-4; 7 bases line up with TRBD1. J lost 3 bases, V lost 5 bases, and 6 bases had no gene match. Germline CDR1 is SGHVS and CDR2 is FNYEAQ. This CDR3 region has 15 residues. In DNA, the CDR3 is TGTGCCAGCAGCGAAAACAGGGGAGCTAATGAAAAACTGTTTTTT. Its protein product is CASSENRGANEKLFF.

The rearrangement links TRBV21-1 to TRBJ1-5. TRBV21-1 is tagged as a pseudogene. This CDR3 has 17 amino acids. The CDR3: CASVGGKGTDSNQPQHF. In DNA form, the CDR3 reads TGTGCCAGCGTGGGGGGGAAGGGGACCGATAGCAATCAGCCCCAGCATTTT.

The chain joins TRBV4-1 to TRBJ2-5, with D possibly called TRBD1 or TRBD2 (5 bases each). Germline CDR1 and CDR2: MGHRA and YSYEKL. The CDR3 is 15 residues long. The ends were cut back, 4 bases at V and 2 bases at J, with 14 bases in the middle. The CDR3 nucleotides read TGCGCCAGCAGCCGCAACCGGGACGTACAAGAGACCCAGTACTTC. Residues: CASSRNRDVQETQYF.

This sequence joins TRBV5-4 and TRBJ1-4, with 7 positions matching TRBD1. Germline assignment: CDR1 SGHNT and CDR2 YYREEE (reference sequence). J was trimmed by 4 bases and V by 2 bases; bases with no gene match: 2. This CDR3 region has 14 residues. CDR3 in amino acids: CASSFGTDNEKLFF. CDR3 in DNA: TGTGCCAGCAGCTTCGGGACAGATAATGAAAAACTGTTTTTT.

J is TRBJ2-1 and V is TRBV18, with 13 bases that match TRBD2. V lost 4 bases to trimming and J lost 1 base; unmatched junction nucleotides: 7. The CDR3 spans 18 residues. Germline-derived CDR1 and CDR2 are KGHSH and LQKENI. DNA for the CDR3: TGTGCCAGCTCACGGACTAGCGGGGGCCTTAATTCCTACAATGAGCAGTTCTTC. Translating gives CASSRTSGGLNSYNEQFF.

The rearrangement links TRBV7-9 to TRBJ2-6; 10 nucleotides match TRBD1. V trimming: 5 bases; J trimming: 2 bases; junction bases outside the gene matches: 3. Germline CDR1 reads SEHNR; CDR2 reads FQNEAQ (reference sequence). CDR3 length equals 16 residues. The CDR3 spells CASSVTGGTGANVLTF. CDR3 DNA sequence: TGTGCCAGCAGCGTGACAGGGGGCACTGGGGCCAACGTCCTGACTTTC. The variable domain in full, with the rest retrieved from reference TRBV7-9 and TRBJ2-6, is DTGVSQNPRHKITKRGQNVTFRCDPISEHNRLYWYRQTLGQGPEFLTYFQNEAQLEKSRLLSDRFSAERPKGSFSTLEIQRTEQGDSAMYLCASSVTGGTGANVLTFGAGSRLTVL.

The chain recombines TRBV5-1 with TRBJ2-3; the match to TRBD2 covers 7 bases. With 4 bases clipped from V and 2 bases from J, the junction kept 10 bases outside the gene matches. CDR3 length: 16 amino acids. Germline V CDR1 and CDR2: SGHRS, YFSETQ. The CDR3 reads CASSPRATSNTDTQYF. For the CDR3, the DNA is TGCGCCAGCAGCCCCAGGGCGACTAGCAACACAGATACGCAGTATTTT.

J is TRBJ2-3 and V is TRBV11-1; D is perhaps TRBD1 (6 bases). V was shortened by 2 bases and J by 1 base, with 10 bases between the two germline ends. CDR3 length: 15 amino acids. The germline CDR1 and CDR2 sequences are SGHAT and FQDESV (reference sequence). CDR3 bases: TGTGCCAGCAGCTTAATTGGGGGCGGCACAGATACGCAGTATTTT. As protein: CASSLIGGGTDTQYF.

The CDR3 spells CASSQGAGNTIYF. CDR3 DNA sequence: TGTGCCAGCAGCCAGGGGGCTGGAAACACCATATATTTT. The chain carries TRBV6-1 and TRBJ1-3; TRBD1 matches at 7 bases. Germline CDR1 MNHNS, CDR2 SASEGT. CDR3 size: 13 residues. Trimming at V came to 6 bases and at J to 2 bases, leaving 1 base not matched to a gene.

The chain couples TRBV11-2 to TRBJ2-3; D is undetermined. CDR3 length equals 17 residues. Between the trimmed V and J ends, which lost 2 bases and 4 bases, there was a span of 19 bases. Germline V CDR1 and CDR2: SGHAT, FQNNGV. DNA of the CDR3: TGTGCCAGCAGCTTATTGGGTCCTGGAGTAGAAGCAGATACGCAGTATTTT. Protein product: CASSLLGPGVEADTQYF.

The V gene is TRBV7-6, the J gene TRBJ1-2; D is undetermined. This CDR3 is 15 amino acids long. The germline V gene encodes CDR1 SGHVS and CDR2 FNYEAQ. The V and J ends lost 2 bases and 4 bases respectively, with 14 bases between them. CDR3 sequence (DNA): TGTGCCAGCAGCTTAAACGCTCAGCAACCCTATGGCTACACCTTC. Its protein is CASSLNAQQPYGYTF.

This clone appeared a few times. The rearrangement joins TRBV6-1 to TRBJ1-4, with 7 bases lining up with TRBD1. The CDR3 covers 14 residues. Trimming removed 6 bases from V and 8 bases from J; junction bases left unmatched: 9. CDR1 MNHNS and CDR2 SASEGT come from the germline V gene. CDR3 DNA: TGTGCCAGCAGCCCTGACAGGGTATCAGAAAAACTGTTTTTT. It specifies CASSPDRVSEKLFF.

The V gene is TRBV5-1, the J gene TRBJ2-3, with TRBD2 matching 7 bases. The CDR3 extends over 15 amino acids. In germline, CDR1 is SGHRS, CDR2 YFSETQ. The junction had 7 bases not matched to a gene; V was cut back by 4 bases and J by 2 bases. CDR3 in DNA: TGCGCCAGCAGCAAACTACGGGGGGACACAGATACGCAGTATTTT. This sequence encodes CASSKLRGDTDTQYF. The full variable domain, rest sourced from reference TRBV5-1 and TRBJ2-3, is KAGVTQTPRYLIKTRGQQVTLSCSPISGHRSVSWYQQTPGQGLQFLFEYFSETQRNKGNFPGRFSGRQFSNSRSEMNVSTLELGDSALYLCASSKLRGDTDTQYFGPGTRLTVL.

The rearrangement uses TRBV2 and TRBJ2-3; D possibly corresponds to TRBD2 (5 bases). The germline V gene encodes CDR1 SNHLY and CDR2 FYNNEI. V lost 10 bases and J 1 base, leaving 15 bases between the germline ends. This CDR3 is 14 amino acids long. This CDR3 is CATRPQRRTDTQYF. Written as DNA, the CDR3 is TGTGCCACCCGGCCGCAGCGGCGCACAGATACGCAGTATTTT. Drawing the rest from reference TRBV2 and TRBJ2-3, the complete variable domain is EPEVTQTPSHQVTQMGQEVILRCVPISNHLYFYWYRQILGQKVEFLVSFYNNEISEKSEIFDDQFSVERPDGSNFTLKIRSTKLEDSAMYFCATRPQRRTDTQYFGPGTRLTVL.

The chain has TRBV7-9 and TRBJ1-3, with D hard to call. Trimming shortened V by 3 bases and J by 4 bases, and 10 bases separated the two germline ends. The CDR3 length is 14 residues. The germline V gene has CDR1 SEHNR and CDR2 FQNEAQ (reference sequence). Here the CDR3 DNA reads TGTGCCAGCAGCTTCGGGGTCGCGGGAAACACCATATATTTT. It specifies CASSFGVAGNTIYF.

This clone was seen only a few times. The V call is TRBV5-6, the J call TRBJ1-6, with D maybe TRBD1 (5 bases). The V end was cut by 4 bases, the J end by 3 bases, with 8 bases between. Germline assignment: CDR1 SGHDT and CDR2 YYEEEE. The CDR3 loop spans 14 amino acids. The CDR3 bases are TGTGCCAGCAGCCGGGGCGACTATAATTCACCCCTCCACTTT. Its protein product is CASSRGDYNSPLHF.

This chain joins TRBV19 and TRBJ1-6; tentatively, D is TRBD1 (6 bases). V was shortened by 6 bases and J by 10 bases, with 13 bases between the two germline ends. The germline CDR1 and CDR2 sequences are LNHDA and SQIVND (reference sequence). The CDR3 contains 13 residues. For the CDR3, the DNA is TGTGCCAGTAGCCAGGGGCCTGGATCACCCCTCCACTTT. Its protein product is CASSQGPGSPLHF.

The chain couples TRBV27 to TRBJ2-1; D possibly uses TRBD1 or TRBD2 (6 bases each). Trimming left V 7 bases short and J 8 bases short, with 24 bases between. This CDR3 spans 16 amino acids. Germline CDR1 and CDR2: MNHEY and SMNVEV (reference sequence). The CDR3 DNA reads TGTGCCAGCATTTATACCGGGGGACACCGGTGGGATGAGCAGTTCTTC. Residues: CASIYTGGHRWDEQFF.